The next 31 T cell receptor beta chains were all read from a single sample in a study of CD8 T cells in Susac syndrome. Random-hexamer reverse transcription was applied to roughly 0.5 to 1 ug RNA. TCRdb recomputed calls from the immunoSEQ multiplex PCR reads with MiXCR, one row per CDR3 protein. The sample consists of fewer than 150,000 distinct CDR3 sequences, over 90% of them appearing once. The specimen was CD4+ T cells from PBMCs. These TCRs come from a human donor in good health.

The V and J genes are TRBV6-6 and TRBJ1-5; possible D gene TRBD1, 6 bases. With 6 bases removed from V and 3 bases from J, the gap between germline ends came to 12 bases. Per germline, CDR1 MNHNY and CDR2 SVGAGI (reference sequence). This CDR3 has 14 residues. This CDR3 reads CASRDTGNNQPQHF. CDR3 in DNA: TGTGCCAGCAGAGACACAGGGAACAATCAGCCCCAGCATTTT.

The chain recombines TRBV19 with TRBJ2-7; 10 bases are shared with TRBD2. The CDR3 length is 15 residues. V was clipped by 4 bases and J by 7 bases; unmatched bases: 10. Per the germline V gene, CDR1 is LNHDA and CDR2 is SQIVND (reference sequence). The CDR3 sequence: CASSRRAGGPGEQYF. Here the CDR3 DNA reads TGTGCCAGTAGTAGGAGAGCGGGAGGGCCTGGGGAGCAGTACTTC. Full variable domain (missing parts from reference TRBV19 and TRBJ2-7): DGGITQSPKYLFRKEGQNVTLSCEQNLNHDAMYWYRQDPGQGLRLIYYSQIVNDFQKGDIAEGYSVSREKKESFPLTVTSAQKNPTAFYLCASSRRAGGPGEQYFGPGTRLTVT.

The genes are TRBV20-1 and TRBJ2-3; D gene ambiguous. V was cut by 3 bases and J by 6 bases, with 7 bases left in between. CDR3 length equals 11 residues. Germline V gene data show CDR1 as DFQATT and CDR2 as SNEGSKA (reference sequence). The CDR3 DNA follows: TGCAGTGCTAGTGCTTGGGATACGCAGTATTTT. Translation gives CSASAWDTQYF.

The rearrangement joins TRBV2 to TRBJ2-1, with a possible D match to TRBD2 (5 bases). Germline V gene data show CDR1 as SNHLY and CDR2 as FYNNEI. V lost 1 base and J 6 bases, leaving 10 bases between the germline ends. The CDR3 sequence is 14 residues long. CDR3 residues: CASSEERLPNEQFF. Here the CDR3 DNA reads TGTGCCAGCAGTGAAGAGCGGCTACCCAATGAGCAGTTCTTC.

The chain employs TRBV10-3 and TRBJ1-2, with 7 bases identical to TRBD1. CDR1 and CDR2 (germline): ENHRY, SYGVKD. CDR3 length: 13 residues. V shed 4 bases, J shed 5 bases, and the junction held 4 bases outside the gene matches. The CDR3 loop is CAISGDREYGYTF. CDR3 in DNA: TGTGCCATCAGTGGGGACAGAGAGTATGGCTACACCTTC.

The chain couples TRBV12-3 or TRBV12-4 to TRBJ2-1, with D possibly being TRBD2 (5 bases). The CDR3 has 13 residues. The V end lost 7 bases, the J end lost 8 bases, and 15 bases lay between the germline ends. The CDR3 region is CASTEPGVDEQFF. The CDR3 region has the DNA TGTGCCAGCACCGAGCCCGGGGTGGATGAGCAGTTCTTC.

The gene calls are TRBV30 and TRBJ2-5, with 12 bases lining up with TRBD1. The CDR3 length is 15 residues. Trimming cost V 4 bases and J 5 bases; bases outside gene matches: 8. Germline V CDR1 and CDR2: GTSNPN, SVGIG (reference sequence). The CDR3 here is CAWKGQGANEETQYF. The DNA for the CDR3 is TGTGCCTGGAAGGGACAGGGGGCGAATGAGGAGACCCAGTACTTC. Based on the CDR3 plus reference TRBV30 and TRBJ2-5, the full variable domain is SQTIHQWPATLVQPVGSPLSLECTVEGTSNPNLYWYRQAAGRGLQLLFYSVGIGQISSEVPQNLSASRPQDRQFILSSKKLLLSDSGFYLCAWKGQGANEETQYFGPGTRLLVL.

The V gene is TRBV18, the J gene TRBJ2-6, with D hard to call. With 3 bases removed from V and 4 bases from J, the gap between germline ends came to 10 bases. This CDR3 is 15 amino acids long. Germline assignment: CDR1 KGHSH and CDR2 LQKENI. CDR3 amino acids: CASSPAPSGANVLTF. Here the CDR3 DNA reads TGTGCCAGCTCACCCGCCCCCTCCGGGGCCAACGTCCTGACTTTC.

The V gene is TRBV27, the J gene TRBJ2-3, with 7 bases lining up with TRBD1. The germline V gene has CDR1 MNHEY and CDR2 SMNVEV (reference sequence). This CDR3 has 15 amino acids. The ends lost 6 bases at V and 1 base at J; junction bases unmatched: 7. The CDR3 DNA is TGTGCCAGCAGGCTGCCCGGGACAGGCACAGATACGCAGTATTTT. It is translated as CASRLPGTGTDTQYF.

This clonotype occurred a few times. The chain uses TRBV29-1 and TRBJ2-7, with D unresolved. The CDR3 runs 11 residues. V lost 4 bases and J 3 bases, leaving 7 bases between the germline ends. Germline V gene data show CDR1 as SQVTM and CDR2 as ANQGSEA. CDR3 loop: CSVGSNYEQYF. The CDR3 nucleotides read TGCAGCGTTGGTAGCAACTACGAGCAGTACTTC.

The rearrangement joins TRBV7-2 to TRBJ2-1; D might be TRBD2 (6 bases). Trimming stripped 2 bases from V and 15 bases from J, with 17 bases between. The CDR3 has 13 residues. Germline CDR1 reads SGHTA; CDR2 reads FQGNSA. This CDR3 is CASSLTGDEHGFF. Here the CDR3 DNA reads TGTGCCAGCAGCTTAACGGGGGACGAGCACGGGTTCTTC. Looking up the rest from reference TRBV7-2 and TRBJ2-1 gives the full variable domain: GAGVSQSPSNKVTEKGKDVELRCDPISGHTALYWYRQSLGQGLEFLIYFQGNSAPDKSGLPSDRFSAERTGGSVSTLTIQRTQQEDSAVYLCASSLTGDEHGFFGPGTRLTVL.

The gene calls are TRBV5-1 and TRBJ2-3, with D uncertain. The V end lost 5 bases, the J end lost 2 bases, and 15 bases lay between the germline ends. Germline-derived CDR1 and CDR2 are SGHRS and YFSETQ. The length of the CDR3 is 15 residues. The CDR3 sequence: CASSPLTFFTDTQYF. As DNA, the CDR3 is TGCGCCAGCAGTCCCCTGACATTTTTCACAGATACGCAGTATTTT.

The chain carries TRBV15 and TRBJ1-1; no definite D call. Between the trimmed V and J ends, which lost 2 bases and 0 bases, there was a span of 10 bases. This CDR3 spans 15 amino acids. CDR1 and CDR2 from the germline V gene are LNHNV and YYDKDF (reference sequence). The CDR3 sequence: CATSRPQAMNTEAFF. The CDR3 DNA reads as TGTGCCACCAGCAGACCCCAGGCCATGAACACTGAAGCTTTCTTT.

V and J are TRBV18 and TRBJ2-7, with D unclear. Germline CDR1 reads KGHSH; CDR2 reads LQKENI. The V gene lost 2 bases and the J gene lost 2 bases, with 7 bases spanning the gap. This CDR3 has 13 residues. This chain's CDR3 is CASSPRNTYEQYF. CDR3 sequence (DNA): TGTGCCAGCTCACCAAGGAATACCTACGAGCAGTACTTC. The full variable domain, completed using reference TRBV18 and TRBJ2-7, is NAGVMQNPRHLVRRRGQEARLRCSPMKGHSHVYWYRQLPEEGLKFMVYLQKENIIDESGMPKERFSAEFPKEGPSILRIQQVVRGDSAAYFCASSPRNTYEQYFGPGTRLTVT.

A remark on this clonotype: One end of the junction does not line up with germline, which may come from a read error. This chain connects TRBV3-1 to TRBJ2-7, with 7 nucleotides matching TRBD1. Germline loops: CDR1 LGHDT, CDR2 YNNKEL (reference sequence). CDR3 length equals 13 residues. CDR3 sequence reads: CASSHSRRDSPFF. DNA for the CDR3: TGTGCCAGCAGCCATTCTCGCCGGGACAGCCCTTTCTTC.

This chain connects TRBV19 to TRBJ1-2; 12 bases fit TRBD1. CDR3 size: 16 residues. Trimming at V came to 2 bases and at J to 3 bases, leaving 4 bases not matched to a gene. From germline, CDR1 is LNHDA and CDR2 SQIVND (reference sequence). This chain's CDR3 is CASSIPGQGADYGYTF. The CDR3 DNA is TGTGCCAGTAGTATACCGGGACAGGGGGCGGACTATGGCTACACCTTC. Supplemented by reference TRBV19 and TRBJ1-2, the full variable domain reads DGGITQSPKYLFRKEGQNVTLSCEQNLNHDAMYWYRQDPGQGLRLIYYSQIVNDFQKGDIAEGYSVSREKKESFPLTVTSAQKNPTAFYLCASSIPGQGADYGYTFGSGTRLTVV.

This clonotype was observed a handful of times. The CDR3 nucleotides are TGTGCCAGCAGTCCCGGACAGGGGGCAAGCGGGGAGCTGTTTTTT. Protein: CASSPGQGASGELFF. This chain joins TRBV28 and TRBJ2-2; 11 nucleotides agree with TRBD1. CDR1 and CDR2 (germline): MDHEN, SYDVKM. CDR3 length: 15 amino acids. The V segment lost 5 bases and the J segment 7 bases; nucleotides outside the gene matches: 6.

The chain couples TRBV24-1 to TRBJ2-3; unclear D gene. The CDR3 is made up of 15 amino acids. Germline V CDR1 and CDR2: KGHDR, SFDVKD. Trimming took 1 base from V and 6 from J, leaving 13 bases between them. The CDR3, as DNA: TGTGCCACCAGTGATTTATCCCCCCAGAAGGATACGCAGTATTTT. This gives the protein CATSDLSPQKDTQYF.

The chain combines TRBV29-1 with TRBJ2-3; no clear D gene. CDR1 is SQVTM, CDR2 ANQGSEA, per germline. Trimming took off 4 bases at V and 4 bases at J, with 12 bases between the two ends. The CDR3 is 13 amino acids. The CDR3 nucleotides read TGCAGCGTTGGGGTCGGGCGCGCAGATACGCAGTATTTT. This sequence encodes CSVGVGRADTQYF.

The gene calls are TRBV5-4 and TRBJ2-5; D might be TRBD2 (6 bases). Germline V gene lookup returns CDR1 SGHNT and CDR2 YYREEE (reference sequence). The V and J ends lost 2 bases and 3 bases respectively, with 14 bases between them. The CDR3 has 15 amino acids. The CDR3 DNA is TGTGCCAGCAGCTTTGATGGTAGCGGAGAAGAGACCCAGTACTTC. This translates into CASSFDGSGEETQYF.

The rearrangement joins TRBV9 to TRBJ2-5, with D uncertain. This CDR3 spans 13 amino acids. V lost 4 bases and J 0 bases, leaving 7 bases between the germline ends. Per the germline V gene, CDR1 is SGDLS and CDR2 is YYNGEE. Here the CDR3 reads CASSPSHQETQYF. CDR3 nucleotide sequence: TGTGCCAGCAGCCCTTCGCACCAAGAGACCCAGTACTTC.

This sequence joins TRBV27 and TRBJ2-7; D remains unclear. Germline CDR1 reads MNHEY; CDR2 reads SMNVEV (reference sequence). The CDR3 loop spans 13 amino acids. The ends were cut back, 0 bases at V and 3 bases at J, with 6 bases in the middle. The CDR3 sequence: CASSLSKGYEQYF. In nucleotides, the CDR3 is TGTGCCAGCAGTTTATCGAAAGGCTACGAGCAGTACTTC.

The rearrangement links TRBV11-2 to TRBJ2-5; D possibly corresponds to TRBD2 (6 bases). Germline-derived CDR1 and CDR2 are SGHAT and FQNNGV. CDR3 length: 13 residues. Trimming shortened V by 5 bases and J by 6 bases, and 13 bases separated the two germline ends. CDR3 region: CASSHPGEKTQYF. In DNA form, the CDR3 reads TGTGCCAGCAGCCACCCGGGGGAAAAGACCCAGTACTTC.

J is TRBJ2-3 and V is TRBV28; D is perhaps TRBD2 (5 bases). The CDR3 is made up of 13 amino acids. Between the trimmed V and J ends, which lost 3 bases and 3 bases, there was a span of 7 bases. Per germline, CDR1 MDHEN and CDR2 SYDVKM. CDR3: CASSFRGTDTQYF. Written as DNA, the CDR3 is TGTGCCAGCAGTTTCCGAGGGACAGATACGCAGTATTTT.

The chain uses TRBV24-1 and TRBJ2-2; D is perhaps TRBD1 (6 bases). V lost 6 bases and J lost 0, with 10 bases in between. Germline CDR1 KGHDR, CDR2 SFDVKD. This CDR3 is built from 15 residues. The CDR3 loop is CATSPRDTNTGELFF. CDR3 bases: TGTGCCACCAGTCCCCGGGACACGAACACCGGGGAGCTGTTTTTT.

This clonotype was seen more than once but under ten times. The V gene is TRBV7-2, the J gene TRBJ2-7, with unresolved D. This CDR3 has 11 amino acids. Germline assignment: CDR1 SGHTA and CDR2 FQGNSA. Trimming pared 6 bases from V and 3 bases from J, leaving 6 bases between. The chain's CDR3 is CASSLVYEQYF. In nucleotides, the CDR3 is TGTGCCAGCAGTTTGGTCTACGAGCAGTACTTC. Complete variable domain (other parts from reference TRBV7-2 and TRBJ2-7): GAGVSQSPSNKVTEKGKDVELRCDPISGHTALYWYRQSLGQGLEFLIYFQGNSAPDKSGLPSDRFSAERTGGSVSTLTIQRTQQEDSAVYLCASSLVYEQYFGPGTRLTVT.

The J gene is TRBJ2-6, the V gene TRBV7-2; the D gene is possibly TRBD2 (6 bases). Per germline, CDR1 SGHTA and CDR2 FQGNSA. CDR3 length equals 19 residues. The ends were cut back, 1 base at V and 1 base at J, with 17 bases in the middle. The CDR3 DNA sequence: TGTGCCAGCAGCTTAGTCTCGGGACTCCCATTATCTGGGGCCAACGTCCTGACTTTC. Translation: CASSLVSGLPLSGANVLTF.

This chain uses TRBV29-1 with TRBJ2-7, with D tentatively TRBD1 (6 bases). Deletions cut 7 bases from V and 6 bases from J, with 19 bases between. This CDR3 comprises 13 residues. The V gene's germline CDR1 is SQVTM and CDR2 ANQGSEA. The CDR3 DNA reads as TGCAGCGCTTCGGACAGAGGGGTGAGCGAGCAGTACTTC. It specifies CSASDRGVSEQYF.

This clonotype was counted once. The rearrangement joins TRBV5-6 to TRBJ2-4; D remains unclear. Germline assignment: CDR1 SGHDT and CDR2 YYEEEE. This CDR3 spans 12 amino acids. The V and J ends lost 1 base and 4 bases respectively, with 3 bases between them. CDR3 loop: CASSLRKNIQYF. The CDR3 DNA follows: TGTGCCAGCAGCTTGAGGAAAAACATTCAGTACTTC.

V is TRBV29-1 and J is TRBJ1-1; D is perhaps TRBD1 (5 bases). Germline values: CDR1 SQVTM, CDR2 ANQGSEA. The CDR3 contains 13 residues. Between the trimmed V and J ends, which lost 5 bases and 1 base, there was a span of 11 bases. CDR3 bases: TGCAGCGTTAGGGGATTACGGAACACTGAAGCTTTCTTT. This encodes CSVRGLRNTEAFF.

J is TRBJ2-3 and V is TRBV19; no clear D. Between the trimmed V and J ends, which lost 7 bases and 6 bases, there was a span of 8 bases. The CDR3 is 11 residues long. Germline CDR1 is LNHDA and CDR2 is SQIVND (reference sequence). CDR3 loop: CASTLRDTQYF. The DNA of the CDR3 is TGTGCCAGTACCCTAAGGGATACGCAGTATTTT.